The 17 T cell receptor beta chains given below trace back to one sample, sequenced in a study of blood T cells in healthy people across ages. Using a J-beta primer mix together with a sample-barcoded 5' primer, a second PCR was run for about 6 to 12 cycles. TCRdb used MiXCR to reprocess the 5' RACE reads, holding one entry per CDR3 protein. In the table there are about 780,000 distinct CDR3 sequences, about half of which are singletons. Sequenced input: blood. The receptors were sampled from a man older than 75 in good health.

The chain couples TRBV5-6 to TRBJ2-7; maybe TRBD1 (6 bases). In germline, CDR1 is SGHDT, CDR2 YYEEEE. V lost 2 bases and J 2 bases, leaving 14 bases between the germline ends. The CDR3 is made up of 15 amino acids. The CDR3 region is CASSFDRPLTYEQYF. In DNA form, the CDR3 reads TGTGCCAGCAGCTTCGACAGGCCATTAACCTACGAGCAGTACTTC.

V usage is TRBV20-1 and J usage is TRBJ2-7; tentative D call: TRBD1 (5 bases). The germline V gene encodes CDR1 DFQATT and CDR2 SNEGSKA (reference sequence). The ends were cut back, 1 base at V and 0 bases at J, with 7 bases in the middle. This CDR3 is 13 amino acids long. In nucleotides, the CDR3 is TGCAGTGCTAGAGCCGACAGCTCCTACGAGCAGTACTTC. It is translated as CSARADSSYEQYF.

The J gene is TRBJ2-7, the V gene TRBV6-2 or TRBV6-3, with D possibly being TRBD2 (7 bases). Germline V gene sequence: CDR1 MNHEY, CDR2 SVGEGT. This CDR3 is built from 21 residues. Trimming pared 5 bases from V and 4 bases from J, leaving 36 bases between. CDR3 residues: CASSPSTRAGQQNSKVYEQYF. DNA for the CDR3: TGTGCCAGCAGTCCATCCACGAGAGCGGGACAACAGAACAGCAAGGTGTACGAGCAGTACTTC.

The chain uses TRBV14 and TRBJ2-7; TRBD2 matches at 8 bases. This CDR3 region has 15 residues. Germline V gene lookup returns CDR1 SGHDN and CDR2 FVKESK. V shed 0 bases, J shed 2 bases, and the junction held 3 bases outside the gene matches. The CDR3: CASSQDGTRAYEQYF. The CDR3 DNA is TGTGCCAGCAGCCAAGATGGGACTAGGGCCTACGAGCAGTACTTC.

The rearrangement joins TRBV19 to TRBJ1-1; D possibly corresponds to TRBD1 (5 bases). The germline gives CDR1 LNHDA, CDR2 SQIVND (reference sequence). The CDR3 has 15 amino acids. Deletions cut 6 bases from V and 3 bases from J, with 17 bases between. CDR3 DNA sequence: TGTGCCAGTAGCGCCCAACCCGACAGCCACACTGAAGCTTTCTTT. Amino acids: CASSAQPDSHTEAFF.

V is TRBV2 and J is TRBJ1-1, with 12 bases aligning to TRBD1. This CDR3 contains 12 residues. V lost 6 bases, J lost 10 bases, and 3 bases stayed unmatched. The V gene's germline CDR1 is SNHLY and CDR2 FYNNEI. CDR3 residues: CASRRDRGLAFF. CDR3 nucleotide sequence: TGTGCCAGCAGGAGGGACAGGGGGCTAGCTTTCTTT.

The rearrangement links TRBV28 to TRBJ2-1; D might be TRBD1 or TRBD2, each matching 6 bases. Looked up from germline, CDR1 is MDHEN and CDR2 is SYDVKM. The CDR3 has 15 amino acids. V was clipped by 8 bases and J by 0 bases, with 14 bases between them. The chain's CDR3 is CASLTGGHSYNEQFF. CDR3 nucleotides: TGTGCCAGCCTAACCGGGGGCCACTCCTACAATGAGCAGTTCTTC.

This chain links TRBV29-1 with TRBJ2-7, with 7 nucleotides matching TRBD1. CDR1 SQVTM and CDR2 ANQGSEA come from the germline V gene. J gave up 1 base and V 6 bases, and 6 bases lay outside the gene matches. The CDR3 is 13 residues long. The CDR3 loop is CSVRQGGSYEQYF. The CDR3 coding sequence is TGCAGCGTCAGACAGGGTGGGTCCTACGAGCAGTACTTC.

V and J are TRBV7-2 and TRBJ2-3; 12 bases fit TRBD2. Germline CDR1 and CDR2: SGHTA and FQGNSA. The CDR3 sequence is 16 residues long. The V segment lost 3 bases and the J segment 4 bases; nucleotides outside the gene matches: 5. CDR3 loop: CASSFLAGGPPDTQYF. CDR3 in DNA: TGTGCCAGCAGCTTTCTAGCGGGAGGGCCGCCAGATACGCAGTATTTT.

This clonotype was detected only a few times. The rearrangement links TRBV29-1 to TRBJ2-1; 13 bases align to TRBD2. The CDR3 runs to 14 residues. The trim removed 4 bases at V and 7 bases at J, leaving 4 bases unmatched. In germline, CDR1 is SQVTM, CDR2 ANQGSEA. The CDR3 DNA is TGCAGCGTTGGGACTAGCGGGAGTTGGAATGAGCAGTTCTTC. The encoded protein is CSVGTSGSWNEQFF.

With regard to this clonotype: This may stem from a read error, because a much larger clone lies one nucleotide away. The chain joins TRBV7-2 to TRBJ2-5; D remains unclear. Germline loops: CDR1 SGHTA, CDR2 FQGNSA. This CDR3 has 15 residues. V was shortened by 5 bases and J by 4 bases, with 17 bases between the two germline ends. CDR3 sequence reads: CASSPLDVGPETQYF. The CDR3 nucleotides are TGTGCCAGCAGCCCTCTCGACGTCGGGCCAGAGACCCAGTACTTC.

This clonotype has a count of ten or more. J is TRBJ2-3 and V is TRBV7-2; the D gene is possibly TRBD1 (5 bases). This CDR3 contains 13 residues. Germline assignment: CDR1 SGHTA and CDR2 FQGNSA. Trimming left V 0 bases short and J 8 bases short, with 9 bases between. The CDR3 here is CASSLAEQGTQYF. CDR3 nucleotides: TGTGCCAGCAGCTTAGCGGAGCAGGGTACGCAGTATTTT.

The chain employs TRBV20-1 and TRBJ2-5; 7 bases line up with TRBD2. Germline assignment: CDR1 DFQATT and CDR2 SNEGSKA (reference sequence). J was trimmed by 4 bases and V by 6 bases; bases with no gene match: 14. The CDR3 has 15 amino acids. CDR3 DNA sequence: TGCAGTGCGGAAGAAGGGCGGGAGTGGCGAGAGACCCAGTACTTC. Translating gives CSAEEGREWRETQYF.

This rearrangement joins TRBV12-3 or TRBV12-4 to TRBJ1-2; D is possibly TRBD1 (5 bases). The V and J ends lost 2 bases and 1 base respectively, with 26 bases between them. The CDR3 totals 20 residues. The CDR3 sequence is CASSLYRKWGRTTLNYGYTF. CDR3 DNA sequence: TGTGCCAGCAGTTTATATCGGAAGTGGGGCAGAACTACGCTTAACTATGGCTACACCTTC.

This rearrangement joins TRBV11-2 to TRBJ2-7, with unresolved D. The CDR3 sequence is 15 residues long. Germline assignment: CDR1 SGHAT and CDR2 FQNNGV. V lost 4 bases to trimming and J lost 4 bases, with 17 bases between them. CDR3: CASSSDIPGLYEQYF. The CDR3 DNA sequence: TGTGCCAGCAGCTCAGACATACCCGGGCTTTACGAGCAGTACTTC.

There are many counts of this clonotype. The V and J genes are TRBV29-1 and TRBJ2-7, with D perhaps TRBD1 (5 bases). The V gene's germline CDR1 is SQVTM and CDR2 ANQGSEA. V dropped 5 bases and J dropped 6 bases, with 11 bases sitting between them. This CDR3 is 11 amino acids long. CDR3 sequence (DNA): TGCAGCGTTCGCAGGGCATCCGAGCAGTACTTC. Its translation: CSVRRASEQYF.

This clonotype came up many times. The rearrangement links TRBV9 to TRBJ2-5; D not certain. The CDR3 consists of 13 residues. Trimming removed 0 bases at V and 2 bases at J, with 5 bases between. Germline values: CDR1 SGDLS, CDR2 YYNGEE. CDR3 amino acids: CASSVGGQETQYF. CDR3 nucleotide sequence: TGTGCCAGCAGCGTAGGGGGTCAAGAGACCCAGTACTTC.